The 4 T cell receptor beta chains below were found in one sample sequenced in a study of T-cell memory formation after mild COVID-19. TCRdb re-called the 5' RACE reads with MiXCR, one entry per CDR3 protein. The table records hundreds of thousands of distinct CDR3 sequences, around 15% of them present only once. The specimen sequenced was PBMCs or a T cell subset sorted from them (not recorded which). Source of these receptors: a man younger than 30 who had mild COVID-19 (a few samples of this study predate the infection). Cell type and time point are not known.

The V and J genes are TRBV6-5 and TRBJ1-6; perhaps TRBD1 as D (5 bases). V dropped 5 bases and J dropped 8 bases, with 16 bases sitting between them. From germline, CDR1 is MNHEY and CDR2 SVGAGI. This CDR3 has 15 amino acids. The CDR3, as DNA: TGTGCCAGCAGTCAAACCGGGACGGTTTATTCACCCCTCCACTTT. This codes for CASSQTGTVYSPLHF.

This clonotype occurred a few times. The chain employs TRBV6-6 and TRBJ2-4; 11 nucleotides agree with TRBD1. V shed 3 bases and J 2 bases; nucleotides not matched to a gene: 9. CDR3 length: 18 amino acids. Germline V CDR1 and CDR2: MNHNY, SVGAGI (reference sequence). The DNA of the CDR3 is TGTGCCAGCAGTTATCGGGACAGGGGGTCCGGGACCAAAAACATTCAGTACTTC. Its translation: CASSYRDRGSGTKNIQYF.

The chain uses TRBV7-8 and TRBJ1-5; the D is unclear. The germline V gene encodes CDR1 SGHVS and CDR2 FQNEAQ. Deletions cut 5 bases from V and 0 bases from J, with 11 bases between. The CDR3 spans 15 residues. The CDR3 region has the DNA TGTGCCAGCAGCCCCCCGGGCTTTAGCAATCAGCCCCAGCATTTT. It encodes CASSPPGFSNQPQHF.

This clonotype came up many times. This chain links TRBV11-1 with TRBJ2-2, with unresolved D. CDR3 length: 15 amino acids. V gave up 7 bases and J gave up 1 base, with 13 bases separating them. CDR1 and CDR2 from the germline V gene are SGHAT and FQDESV (reference sequence). CDR3 DNA: TGTGCCAGCACCTTGACACCCTGGAACACCGGGGAGCTGTTTTTT. Protein product: CASTLTPWNTGELFF.